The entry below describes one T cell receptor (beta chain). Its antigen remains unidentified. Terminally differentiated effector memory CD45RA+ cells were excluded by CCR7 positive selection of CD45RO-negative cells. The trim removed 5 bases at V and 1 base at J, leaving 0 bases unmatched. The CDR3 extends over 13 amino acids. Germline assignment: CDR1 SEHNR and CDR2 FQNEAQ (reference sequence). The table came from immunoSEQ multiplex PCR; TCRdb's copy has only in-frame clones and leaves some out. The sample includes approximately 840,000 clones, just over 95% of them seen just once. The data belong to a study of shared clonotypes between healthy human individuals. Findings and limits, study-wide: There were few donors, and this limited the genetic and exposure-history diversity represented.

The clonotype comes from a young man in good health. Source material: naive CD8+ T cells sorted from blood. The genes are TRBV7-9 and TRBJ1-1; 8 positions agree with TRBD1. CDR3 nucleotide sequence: TGTGCCAGCAGCGACAGGGGGAACACTGAAGCTTTCTTT. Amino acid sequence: CASSDRGNTEAFF.